These 8 T cell receptor beta chains originate from one sample sequenced in a study of T-cell memory formation after mild COVID-19. TCRdb itself ran the 5' RACE reads through MiXCR, one entry per CDR3 protein. Of under 300,000 distinct CDR3 sequences in the sample, about 20% were seen once. Source material: PBMCs or a T cell subset sorted from them (not recorded which). Receptor source: a man aged 18 to 35 who had mild COVID-19 (a few samples of this study predate the infection). Cell type and time point are not known.

This clonotype has a handful of counts. The junction departs from germline at one end; a sequencing error may be responsible. V and J are TRBV20-1 and TRBJ2-3, with 12 bases matching TRBD2. This CDR3 region has 15 residues. Germline CDR1 DFQATT, CDR2 SNEGSKA (reference sequence). CDR3 protein: CSAPLAGGSRDTQYF. The CDR3 coding sequence is TGCAGTGCTCCACTAGCGGGGGGCAGCAGAGATACGCAGTATTTT.

There are a few counts of this clonotype. The CDR3 nucleotides are TGCGCCAGCAGCTTGGCGCAGGGGGTGAAGTCCGATGAAAAACTGTTTTTT. It specifies CASSLAQGVKSDEKLFF. This sequence joins TRBV5-1 and TRBJ1-4; 7 positions agree with TRBD1. This CDR3 spans 17 amino acids. Germline V lookup: CDR1 SGHRS, CDR2 YFSETQ. Trimming took 0 bases from V and 6 from J; bases not matched to a gene: 11.

The chain carries TRBV10-3 and TRBJ2-2; no clear D gene. V was cut by 2 bases and J by 1 base, with 5 bases left in between. The CDR3 extends over 14 amino acids. Germline V gene sequence: CDR1 ENHRY, CDR2 SYGVKD. The CDR3 coding sequence is TGTGCCATCAGTGAGAGGGAGAACACCGGGGAGCTGTTTTTT. It translates to CAISERENTGELFF.

This clonotype has more than one count but fewer than ten. The chain links TRBV14 to TRBJ2-7; a weak D match, TRBD1 (6 bases). V was pared by 2 bases and J by 0 bases, with 26 bases between. The length of the CDR3 is 20 residues. The germline V gene has CDR1 SGHDN and CDR2 FVKESK. DNA for the CDR3: TGTGCCAGCAGCCAAACCAGGGGCCTTGGATCCCTAGTCAGCTCCTACGAGCAGTACGTC. This gives the protein CASSQTRGLGSLVSSYEQYV.

This clonotype was seen many times. The chain combines TRBV3-1 with TRBJ2-5, with D perhaps matching TRBD2 (6 bases). This CDR3 contains 15 residues. The germline V gene encodes CDR1 LGHDT and CDR2 YNNKEL (reference sequence). Trimming took 4 bases from V and 1 from J, leaving 13 bases between them. The CDR3 DNA reads as TGTGCCAGCAGCCCAAGCGGAGGGACCCAAGAGACCCAGTACTTC. It specifies CASSPSGGTQETQYF.

The chain uses TRBV9 and TRBJ1-2, with D unclear. This CDR3 spans 14 amino acids. The germline CDR1 and CDR2 sequences are SGDLS and YYNGEE. Deletions cut 0 bases from V and 2 bases from J, with 8 bases between. The CDR3 protein is CASSVEGGNYGYTF. CDR3 coding DNA: TGTGCCAGCAGCGTAGAGGGCGGGAACTATGGCTACACCTTC.

This chain joins TRBV7-2 and TRBJ2-2, with a possible D match to TRBD1 (5 bases). Germline lookup yields CDR1 SGHTA and CDR2 FQGNSA. This CDR3 is built from 14 residues. Trimming left V 5 bases short and J 4 bases short, with 11 bases between. As DNA, the CDR3 is TGTGCCAGCAGCCAGGACATCCTCACCGGGGAGCTGTTTTTT. It translates to CASSQDILTGELFF.

This clonotype appeared once. V is TRBV19 and J is TRBJ1-2; a possible D gene is TRBD1 (6 bases). The CDR3 covers 15 residues. V lost 6 bases and J 5 bases, leaving 19 bases between the germline ends. Germline CDR1 LNHDA, CDR2 SQIVND (reference sequence). The CDR3 protein is CASRKTLGTSYGYTF. CDR3 in DNA: TGTGCCAGTAGAAAAACCCTCGGGACATCGTATGGCTACACCTTC.